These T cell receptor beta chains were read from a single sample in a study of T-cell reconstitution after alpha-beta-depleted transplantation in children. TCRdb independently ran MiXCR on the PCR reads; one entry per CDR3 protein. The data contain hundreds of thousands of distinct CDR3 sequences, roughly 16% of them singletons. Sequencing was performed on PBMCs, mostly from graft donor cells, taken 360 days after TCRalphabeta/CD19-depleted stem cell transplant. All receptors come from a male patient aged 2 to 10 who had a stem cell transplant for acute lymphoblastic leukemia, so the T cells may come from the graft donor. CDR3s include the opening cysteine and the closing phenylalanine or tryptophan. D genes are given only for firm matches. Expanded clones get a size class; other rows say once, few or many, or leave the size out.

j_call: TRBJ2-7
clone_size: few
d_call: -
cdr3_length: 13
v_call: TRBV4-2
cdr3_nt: TGTGCCAGCAGCGGGGACTCCTCCTACGAGCAGTACTTC
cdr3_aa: CASSGDSSYEQYF

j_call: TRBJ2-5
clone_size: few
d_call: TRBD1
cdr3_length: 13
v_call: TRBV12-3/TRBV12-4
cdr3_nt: TGTGCCAGCAATCCGGGACAGGGGATGGCCCAGTACTTC
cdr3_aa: CASNPGQGMAQYF

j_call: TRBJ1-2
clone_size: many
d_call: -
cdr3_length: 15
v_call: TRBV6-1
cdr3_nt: TGTGCCAGCAGTAGGGGCCGAGGACGGAGCTATGGCTACACCTTC
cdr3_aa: CASSRGRGRSYGYTF

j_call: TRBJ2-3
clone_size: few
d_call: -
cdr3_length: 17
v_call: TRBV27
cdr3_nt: TGTGCCAGCAGCCATACCTCCGCCCGGGGGCCACGAGATACGCAGTATTTT
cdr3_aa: CASSHTSARGPRDTQYF

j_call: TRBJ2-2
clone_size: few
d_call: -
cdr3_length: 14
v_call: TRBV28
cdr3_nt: TGTGCCAGCAGTTTAGCGGATATCCCCGGGGAGCTGTTTTTT
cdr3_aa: CASSLADIPGELFF

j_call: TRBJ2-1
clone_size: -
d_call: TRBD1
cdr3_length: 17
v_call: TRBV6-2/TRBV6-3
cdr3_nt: TGTGCCAGCAGGGGGCACAGGGGGCGGCCGCAAATAAATGAGCAGTTCTTC
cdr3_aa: CASRGHRGRPQINEQFF

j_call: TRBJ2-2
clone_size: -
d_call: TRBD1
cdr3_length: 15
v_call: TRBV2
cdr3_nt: TGTGCCAGCAGGGCCGGGACAGGGAACACCGGGGAGCTGTTTTTT
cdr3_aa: CASRAGTGNTGELFF

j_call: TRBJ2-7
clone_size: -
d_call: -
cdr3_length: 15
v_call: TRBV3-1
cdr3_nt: TGTGCCAGCAGCCAAAATCTAGCCGGTCCCTACGAGCAGTACTTC
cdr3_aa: CASSQNLAGPYEQYF

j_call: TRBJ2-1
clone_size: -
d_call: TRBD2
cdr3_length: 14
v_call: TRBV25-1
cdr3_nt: TGTGCCAGCACCCTAGCGGGAGGTGTAGATGAGCAGTTCTTC
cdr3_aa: CASTLAGGVDEQFF

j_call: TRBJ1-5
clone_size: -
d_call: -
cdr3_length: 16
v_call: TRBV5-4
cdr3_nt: TGTGCCAGCAGCTTGTTGGCCTTCTCTAGCAATCAGCCCCAGCATTTT
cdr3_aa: CASSLLAFSSNQPQHF

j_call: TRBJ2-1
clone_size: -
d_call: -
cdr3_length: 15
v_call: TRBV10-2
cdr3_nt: TGCGCCAGCAGTGAAGTGAACCTAGGAGGTCGGGAGCAGTTCTTC
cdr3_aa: CASSEVNLGGREQFF

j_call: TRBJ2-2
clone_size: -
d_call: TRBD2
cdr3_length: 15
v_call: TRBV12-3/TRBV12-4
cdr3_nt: TGTGCCAGCAGTTTAGAGGGACTAGTGATCGGGGAGCTGTTTTTT
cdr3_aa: CASSLEGLVIGELFF

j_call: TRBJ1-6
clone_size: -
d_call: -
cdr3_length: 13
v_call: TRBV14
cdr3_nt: TGTGCCAGCAGCCAAGCCATCTTCCGGGAGCTCCACTTT
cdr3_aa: CASSQAIFRELHF

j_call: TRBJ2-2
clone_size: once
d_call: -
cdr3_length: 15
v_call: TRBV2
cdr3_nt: TGTGCCAGCAGTGAAGGAGTCCTGAACACCGGGGAGCTGTTTTTT
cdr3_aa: CASSEGVLNTGELFF

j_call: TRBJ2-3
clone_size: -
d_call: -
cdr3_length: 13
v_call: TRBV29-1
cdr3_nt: TGCAGCGTTGTTGCTAGCAGCACAGATACGCAGTATTTT
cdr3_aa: CSVVASSTDTQYF

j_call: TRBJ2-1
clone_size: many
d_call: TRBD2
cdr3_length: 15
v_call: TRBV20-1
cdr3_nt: TGCAGTGCTCCTGGACTAGCGACAGATTACAATGAGCAGTTCTTC
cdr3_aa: CSAPGLATDYNEQFF

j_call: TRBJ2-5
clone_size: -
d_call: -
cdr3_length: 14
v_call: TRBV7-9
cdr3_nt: TGTGCCAGCAGCTTAGATCTGGGCCAAGAGACCCAGTACTTC
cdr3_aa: CASSLDLGQETQYF

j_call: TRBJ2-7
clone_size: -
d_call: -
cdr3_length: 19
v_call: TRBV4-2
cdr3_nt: TGTGCCAGCAGCCAAGAGGGATGGGCTGGCGGGACAGAAGCCTACGAGCAGTACTTC
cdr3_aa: CASSQEGWAGGTEAYEQYF

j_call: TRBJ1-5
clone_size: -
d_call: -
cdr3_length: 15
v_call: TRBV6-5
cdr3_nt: TGTGCCAGCAGAGTCAGGGTTTATAGCAATCAGCCCCAGCATTTT
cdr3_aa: CASRVRVYSNQPQHF

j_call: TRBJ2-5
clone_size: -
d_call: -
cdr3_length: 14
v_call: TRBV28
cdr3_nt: TGTGCCAGCAGTTTATCAGGGCCCGAGGAGACCCAGTACTTC
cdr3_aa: CASSLSGPEETQYF

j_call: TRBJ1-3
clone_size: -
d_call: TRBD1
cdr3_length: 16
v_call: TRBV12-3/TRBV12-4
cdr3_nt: TGTGCCAGCAGTCCCCACGGACAGGGCTCTGGAAACACCATATATTTT
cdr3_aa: CASSPHGQGSGNTIYF

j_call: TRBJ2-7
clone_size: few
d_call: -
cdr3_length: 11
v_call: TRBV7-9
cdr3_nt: TGTGCCAGCATGGAGTACAACGAGCAGTACTTC
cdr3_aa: CASMEYNEQYF

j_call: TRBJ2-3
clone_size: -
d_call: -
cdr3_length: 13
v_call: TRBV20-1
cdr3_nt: TGCAGTGCTAGATCTGGTAGGGAAGATACGCAGTATTTT
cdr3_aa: CSARSGREDTQYF

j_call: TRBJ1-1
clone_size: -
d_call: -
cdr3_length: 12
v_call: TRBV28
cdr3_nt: TGTGCCAGCAGTTGGGGCGTCGAAAGCGCTTTCTTT
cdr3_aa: CASSWGVESAFF

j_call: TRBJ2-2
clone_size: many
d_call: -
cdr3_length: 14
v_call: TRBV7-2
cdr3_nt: TGTGCCAGCAGCCCTTACACGCGGACAGGGGAGCTGTTTTTT
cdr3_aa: CASSPYTRTGELFF

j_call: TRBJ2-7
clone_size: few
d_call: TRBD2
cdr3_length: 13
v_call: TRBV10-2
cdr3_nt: TGCGCCAGCATTGGGACTAGGGAGAGCGAGCAGTACTTC
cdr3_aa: CASIGTRESEQYF

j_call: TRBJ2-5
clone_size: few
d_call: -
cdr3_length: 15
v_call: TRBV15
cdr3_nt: TGTGCCACCAGCAGAGATCGTCGTCGCGCGGAGACCCAGTACTTC
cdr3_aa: CATSRDRRRAETQYF

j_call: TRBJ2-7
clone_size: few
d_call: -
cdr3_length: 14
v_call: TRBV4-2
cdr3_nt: TGTGCCAGCAGCCAAGTGGAGAACTCCTACGAGCAGTACTTC
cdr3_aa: CASSQVENSYEQYF

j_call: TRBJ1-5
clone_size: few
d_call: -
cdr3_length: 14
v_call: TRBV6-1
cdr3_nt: TGTGCCAGCAGTGGGGCAGGGCGAAATCAGCCCCAGCATTTT
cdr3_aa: CASSGAGRNQPQHF

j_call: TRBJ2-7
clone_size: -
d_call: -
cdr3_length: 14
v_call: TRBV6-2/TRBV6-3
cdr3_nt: TGTGCCAGCAGCCGCAAGTCCCTCGACTACGAGCAGTACTTC
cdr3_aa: CASSRKSLDYEQYF

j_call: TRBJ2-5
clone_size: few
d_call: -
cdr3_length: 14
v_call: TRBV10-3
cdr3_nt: TGTGCCATCAGTGGCGCCGGGTCCCAAGAGACCCAGTACTTC
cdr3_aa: CAISGAGSQETQYF

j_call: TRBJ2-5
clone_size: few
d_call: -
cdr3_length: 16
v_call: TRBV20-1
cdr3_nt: TGCAGTGCTAGCCAGCTTGGGAAGGGAGACCAAGAGACCCAGTACTTC
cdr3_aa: CSASQLGKGDQETQYF

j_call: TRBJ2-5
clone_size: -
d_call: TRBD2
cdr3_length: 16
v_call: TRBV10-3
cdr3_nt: TGTGCCATCAGTGACCGCGGGACTAGCGGGGTGGAGACCCAGTACTTC
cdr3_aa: CAISDRGTSGVETQYF

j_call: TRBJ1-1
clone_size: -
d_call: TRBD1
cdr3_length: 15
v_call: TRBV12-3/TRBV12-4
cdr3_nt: TGTGCCAGCAGTTCCCCACAGGGGGCTAATACTGAAGCTTTCTTT
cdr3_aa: CASSSPQGANTEAFF

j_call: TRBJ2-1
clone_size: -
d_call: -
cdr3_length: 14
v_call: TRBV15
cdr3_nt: TGTGCCACCAGCACCAGACAGTGGTACAATGAGCAGTTCTTC
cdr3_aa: CATSTRQWYNEQFF

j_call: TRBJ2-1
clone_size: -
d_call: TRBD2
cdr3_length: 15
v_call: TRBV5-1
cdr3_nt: TGCGCCAGCAGCTTGCCGGGAGGGCCGTACAGTGAGCAGTTCTTC
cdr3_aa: CASSLPGGPYSEQFF

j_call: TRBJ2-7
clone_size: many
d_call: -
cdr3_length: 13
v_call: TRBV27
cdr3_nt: TGTGCCACCTCCGGGACGGCAACCTACGAGCAGTACTTC
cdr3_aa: CATSGTATYEQYF

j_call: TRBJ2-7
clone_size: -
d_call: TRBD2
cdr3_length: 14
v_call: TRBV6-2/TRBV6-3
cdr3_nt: TGTGCCAGCAGTTACTGGCTAGCGGAGGACGAGCAGTACTTC
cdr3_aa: CASSYWLAEDEQYF

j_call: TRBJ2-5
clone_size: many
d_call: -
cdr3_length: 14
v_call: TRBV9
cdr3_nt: TGTGCCAGCAGCCCCGACGGAAATCAAGAGACCCAGTACTTC
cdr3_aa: CASSPDGNQETQYF

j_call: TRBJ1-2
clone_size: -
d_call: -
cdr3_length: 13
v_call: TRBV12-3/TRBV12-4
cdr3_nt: TGTGCCAGCAGTTTCGGAGACGTTAGTGGCTACACCTTC
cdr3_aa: CASSFGDVSGYTF

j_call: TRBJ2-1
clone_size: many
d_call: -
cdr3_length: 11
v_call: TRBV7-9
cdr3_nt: TGTGCCAGCAGCTTTTCATATGAGCAGTTCTTC
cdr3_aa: CASSFSYEQFF

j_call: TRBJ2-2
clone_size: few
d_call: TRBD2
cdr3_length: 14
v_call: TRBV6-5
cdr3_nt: TGTGCCAGCAGTTACCTACTAGCGGGAGGGGAGCTGTTTTTT
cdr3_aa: CASSYLLAGGELFF

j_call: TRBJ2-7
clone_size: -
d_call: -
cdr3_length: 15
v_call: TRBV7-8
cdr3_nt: TGTGCCAGCAGCTTACGGGGGGCGGTTAACTACGAGCAGTACTTC
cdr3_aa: CASSLRGAVNYEQYF

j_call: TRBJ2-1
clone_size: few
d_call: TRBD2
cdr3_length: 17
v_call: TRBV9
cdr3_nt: TGTGCCAGCAGCGGAGAGACGAGGACTAGCTCCTACAATGAGCAGTTCTTC
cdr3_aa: CASSGETRTSSYNEQFF

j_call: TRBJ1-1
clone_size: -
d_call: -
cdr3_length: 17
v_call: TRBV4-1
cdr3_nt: TGCGCCAGCAGCCCCGAGCGGCTCGGGGGACCCAACACTGAAGCTTTCTTT
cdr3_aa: CASSPERLGGPNTEAFF

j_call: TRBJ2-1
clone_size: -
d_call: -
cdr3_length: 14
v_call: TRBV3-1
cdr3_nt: TGTGCCAGCAGCCAAGAGGGGCAGGGCAATGAGCAGTTCTTC
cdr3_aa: CASSQEGQGNEQFF

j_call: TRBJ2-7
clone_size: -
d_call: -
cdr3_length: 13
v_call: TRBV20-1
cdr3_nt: TGCAGTGCTAGCCGGACTTACTCCTACGAGCAGTACTTC
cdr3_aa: CSASRTYSYEQYF

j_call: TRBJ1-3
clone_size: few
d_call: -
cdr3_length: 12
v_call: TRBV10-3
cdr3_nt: TGTGCCATCATGACAGGAGGAAACACCATATATTTT
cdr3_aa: CAIMTGGNTIYF

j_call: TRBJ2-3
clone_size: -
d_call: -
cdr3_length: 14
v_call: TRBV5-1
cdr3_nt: TGCGCCAGCAGCCGGCGGACCCAGGGGGATACGCAGTATTTT
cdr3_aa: CASSRRTQGDTQYF

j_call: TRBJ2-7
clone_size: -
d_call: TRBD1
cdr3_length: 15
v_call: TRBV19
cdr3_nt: TGTGCCAGTACCCCCGGGACAGGGGGCTCCTACGAGCAGTACTTC
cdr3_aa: CASTPGTGGSYEQYF

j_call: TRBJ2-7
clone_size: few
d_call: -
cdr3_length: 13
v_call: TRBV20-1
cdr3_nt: TGCAGTGCTAGGGTCTACCCATTATGGGAGCAGTACTTC
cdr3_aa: CSARVYPLWEQYF

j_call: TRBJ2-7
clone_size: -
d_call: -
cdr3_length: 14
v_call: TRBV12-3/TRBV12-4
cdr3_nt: TGTGCCAGCAGTTTTCCCAGCCGGTTTTACGAGCAGTACTTC
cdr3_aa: CASSFPSRFYEQYF

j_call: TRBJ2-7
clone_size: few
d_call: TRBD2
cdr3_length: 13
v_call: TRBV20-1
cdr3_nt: TGCAGTGCTGGCGGGACTAGCGCCTACGAGCAGTACTTC
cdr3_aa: CSAGGTSAYEQYF

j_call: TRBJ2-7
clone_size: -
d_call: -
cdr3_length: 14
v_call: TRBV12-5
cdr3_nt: TGTGCTAGTGGTTTGTCAGACTCGGCTGGGGAGCAGTACTTC
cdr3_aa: CASGLSDSAGEQYF